A single sample gave rise to the 6 T cell receptor beta chains below, sequenced in a study of T cell repertoires in cytomegalovirus infection. TCRdb re-called the reads with MiXCR, one entry per CDR3 protein. Among roughly 180,000 distinct CDR3 sequences, about 18% were seen once, and the ten largest hold almost 25%. The sample was CD8+ T cells from PBMCs. The origin of the receptors is a human donor in good health (CMV status not recorded). Some clones in this sample may be carry-over from other donors' samples.

This clonotype was counted a few times. The chain employs TRBV6-5 and TRBJ2-2; TRBD2 might be the D (5 bases). V dropped 4 bases and J dropped 5 bases, with 8 bases sitting between them. The CDR3 contains 13 residues. Germline V gene sequence: CDR1 MNHEY, CDR2 SVGAGI. CDR3 bases: TGTGCCAGCAGTTCCCAGCGGACCGGGGAGCTGTTTTTT. Protein: CASSSQRTGELFF.

This clonotype occurred a few times. V usage is TRBV6-1 and J usage is TRBJ2-7; D is possibly TRBD2 (6 bases). Germline CDR1 reads MNHNS; CDR2 reads SASEGT. V lost 11 bases, J lost 1 base, and 21 bases lay in between. The CDR3 extends over 15 amino acids. The CDR3 DNA is TGTGCCGTACACCACCGGGACTGGGGGTCCTACGAGCAGTACTTC. Its protein product is CAVHHRDWGSYEQYF.

The chain combines TRBV6-2 or TRBV6-3 with TRBJ1-5; 8 bases fit TRBD1. Germline V gene lookup returns CDR1 MNHEY and CDR2 SVGEGT. The CDR3 loop spans 21 amino acids. With 1 base clipped from V and 0 bases from J, the junction kept 17 bases outside the gene matches. DNA for the CDR3: TGTGCCAGCAGTTACTGGGACGAAGGACAGGGTGGATTTTATAGCAATCAGCCCCAGCATTTT. Its translation is CASSYWDEGQGGFYSNQPQHF.

As regards this clonotype: One end of the junction is discordant with germline, which a read error may explain. V is TRBV6-2 or TRBV6-3 and J is TRBJ2-7, with TRBD1 identical over 9 bases. The CDR3 runs 14 residues. Per the germline V gene, CDR1 is MNHEY and CDR2 is SVGEGT. CDR3 DNA sequence: TGTGCCCGCAGCCCCACAGGGGGCAGCTACGAGCAGTACTTC. Translation gives CARSPTGGSYEQYF.

V gene TRBV6-2 or TRBV6-3 combines with J gene TRBJ1-1; D not certain. The V end was cut by 8 bases, the J end by 7 bases, with 8 bases between. CDR1 and CDR2 from the germline V gene are MNHEY and SVGEGT. The CDR3 has 10 residues. The CDR3 loop is CASWRNEAFF. Here the CDR3 DNA reads TGTGCCAGCTGGAGGAATGAAGCTTTCTTT.

This clonotype has a count of ten or more. The chain carries TRBV7-9 and TRBJ2-1; the D is unclear. CDR3 length: 14 amino acids. Germline V CDR1 and CDR2: SEHNR, FQNEAQ (reference sequence). V shed 5 bases and J shed 7 bases, with 15 bases lying between them. The CDR3 loop is CASSPRMTANEQFF. CDR3 nucleotides: TGTGCCAGCAGCCCCAGAATGACGGCAAATGAGCAGTTCTTC.